The 22 T cell receptor beta chains presented below share a single source sample, sequenced in a study of T cell responses to AZD1222 COVID-19 vaccine. Sequencing was performed with immunoSEQ multiplex PCR; in TCRdb, only in-frame clones are kept and a portion is missing. The table records about 140,000 clones, about 90% of them present only once. The source material was peripheral blood, sampled on day 0 of AZD1222 vaccination. The receptors originated from an adult in good health.

The V gene is TRBV27, the J gene TRBJ1-3; D not certain. Trimming took 4 bases from V and 1 from J, leaving 17 bases between them. This CDR3 is built from 17 residues. Germline V gene sequence: CDR1 MNHEY, CDR2 SMNVEV (reference sequence). The DNA for the CDR3 is TGTGCCAGCAGTTCTTCCCCTGGCCCTCGGTCTGGAAACACCATATATTTT. Translating gives CASSSSPGPRSGNTIYF.

The CDR3 nucleotides are TGCGCCAGCAGCCCCGGGGGTGGGACCTCCTACGAGCAGTACTTC. It encodes CASSPGGGTSYEQYF. The chain uses TRBV5-1 and TRBJ2-7; tentatively, D is TRBD2 (6 bases). This CDR3 comprises 15 residues. V dropped 4 bases and J dropped 0 bases, with 14 bases sitting between them. The germline gives CDR1 SGHRS, CDR2 YFSETQ.

The chain uses TRBV9 and TRBJ1-4, with D uncertain. This CDR3 has 18 amino acids. CDR1 SGDLS and CDR2 YYNGEE come from the germline V gene. Between the trimmed V and J ends, which lost 0 bases and 3 bases, there was a span of 18 bases. CDR3: CASSVGEFLRAPNEKLFF. The CDR3 DNA sequence: TGTGCCAGCAGCGTAGGAGAATTTTTGAGGGCGCCTAATGAAAAACTGTTTTTT.

The genes are TRBV2 and TRBJ1-2; D remains unclear. The length of the CDR3 is 14 residues. Germline CDR1 SNHLY, CDR2 FYNNEI. Trimming stripped 4 bases from V and 7 bases from J, with 16 bases between. The chain's CDR3 is CASSGVTTGSGYTF. DNA of the CDR3: TGTGCCAGCAGTGGGGTGACCACCGGGTCTGGCTACACCTTC.

This chain joins TRBV19 and TRBJ2-7; D could derive from TRBD1 or TRBD2 (5 bases each). From germline, CDR1 is LNHDA and CDR2 SQIVND (reference sequence). The CDR3 is 14 residues long. V lost 3 bases, J lost 3 bases, and 12 bases lay in between. The CDR3 region has the DNA TGTGCCAGTAGTATCCGGGGCACTAGCTACGAGCAGTACTTC. Translation: CASSIRGTSYEQYF.

The chain uses TRBV6-4 and TRBJ2-2; 7 positions match TRBD1. Germline V gives CDR1 MRHNA, CDR2 SNTAGT. There are 14 residues in the CDR3. The trim removed 3 bases at V and 3 bases at J, leaving 1 base unmatched. CDR3 bases: TGTGCCAGCAGTGAAACAGGGGACACCGGGGAGCTGTTTTTT. It codes for CASSETGDTGELFF.

This chain uses TRBV12-3 or TRBV12-4 with TRBJ2-7; perhaps TRBD2 as D (6 bases). The germline V and J ends were trimmed by 8 bases and 5 bases, with 10 bases remaining between them. The CDR3 contains 11 residues. CDR3 amino acids: CASAGTHEQYF. In DNA form, the CDR3 reads TGTGCCAGCGCGGGAACCCACGAGCAGTACTTC.

The chain carries TRBV10-1 and TRBJ2-1; the D gene is possibly TRBD1 (5 bases). Trimming stripped 4 bases from V and 5 bases from J, with 12 bases between. Germline CDR1 WNHNN, CDR2 SYGVQD (reference sequence). This CDR3 contains 14 residues. The CDR3 DNA reads as TGCGCCAGCAGTGTGTCAGGGATCCACAATGAGCAGTTCTTC. Translated: CASSVSGIHNEQFF.

The chain has TRBV5-1 and TRBJ2-3; D possibly corresponds to TRBD1 (6 bases). In germline, CDR1 is SGHRS, CDR2 YFSETQ. The CDR3 extends over 14 amino acids. V was trimmed by 4 bases and J by 0 bases, leaving 9 bases between them. The CDR3 sequence is CASSGDTSTDTQYF. The CDR3 DNA sequence: TGCGCCAGCAGCGGGGACACCAGCACAGATACGCAGTATTTT.

This rearrangement joins TRBV4-3 to TRBJ1-6; no firm D call. Germline assignment: CDR1 LGHNA and CDR2 YSLEER. The V end was cut by 0 bases, the J end by 7 bases, with 7 bases between. This CDR3 region has 14 residues. CDR3 bases: TGCGCCAGCAGCCAAGAATCTTGGAATTCACCCCTCCACTTT. It encodes CASSQESWNSPLHF.

This clone was recorded only once. The V and J genes are TRBV5-5 and TRBJ1-1; D perhaps matches TRBD1 (6 bases). Germline V gene lookup returns CDR1 SGHKS and CDR2 YYEKEE (reference sequence). Trimming stripped 4 bases from V and 1 base from J, with 14 bases between. The CDR3 is made up of 15 amino acids. The CDR3 DNA is TGTGCCAGCAGCCCAGGGGAGGGCGCGAACACTGAAGCTTTCTTT. It encodes CASSPGEGANTEAFF. Supplemented by reference TRBV5-5 and TRBJ1-1, the full variable domain reads DAGVTQSPTHLIKTRGQQVTLRCSPISGHKSVSWYQQVLGQGPQFIFQYYEKEERGRGNFPDRFSARQFPNYSSELNVNALLLGDSALYLCASSPGEGANTEAFFGQGTRLTVV.

The V gene is TRBV19, the J gene TRBJ2-7, with D possibly being TRBD1 (6 bases). The CDR3 totals 15 residues. The germline V gene encodes CDR1 LNHDA and CDR2 SQIVND (reference sequence). V shed 2 bases and J shed 3 bases, with 14 bases lying between them. DNA of the CDR3: TGTGCCAGTAGTATAAGGGTCAGGGGCAGCTACGAGCAGTACTTC. Protein product: CASSIRVRGSYEQYF.

The J gene is TRBJ1-5, the V gene TRBV3-1 (or the pseudogene TRBV3-2); D is undetermined. The CDR3 spans 14 residues. Trimming removed 0 bases from V and 9 bases from J, with 12 bases in between. Germline V lookup: CDR1 LGHDT, CDR2 YNNKEL (reference sequence). In DNA form, the CDR3 reads TGTGCCAGCAGCCAAGAGATTGGCTGGAGGCCCCAGCATTTT. Amino acids: CASSQEIGWRPQHF.

The V call is TRBV9, the J call TRBJ1-2; 8 bases map to TRBD1. This CDR3 contains 20 residues. The germline V gene encodes CDR1 SGDLS and CDR2 YYNGEE. Trimming took 0 bases from V and 7 from J; bases not matched to a gene: 23. CDR3: CASSVATREDRDPIGSGYTF. In DNA form, the CDR3 reads TGTGCCAGCAGCGTAGCTACTAGGGAGGACAGGGACCCTATCGGAAGTGGCTACACCTTC.

The chain couples TRBV7-8 to TRBJ2-7; possibly TRBD1 for D (6 bases). The V gene lost 0 bases and the J gene lost 3 bases, with 15 bases spanning the gap. Germline assignment: CDR1 SGHVS and CDR2 FQNEAQ. The CDR3 has 16 amino acids. In nucleotides, the CDR3 is TGTGCCAGCAGCTTAGCGAACACAGGGAAGAACTACGAGCAGTACTTC. This codes for CASSLANTGKNYEQYF.

The V gene is TRBV7-2, the J gene TRBJ2-1; D not certain. CDR3 length: 12 amino acids. CDR1 SGHTA and CDR2 FQGNSA come from the germline V gene. The V end was cut by 2 bases, the J end by 10 bases, with 9 bases between. This CDR3 is CASSLWRKEQFF. In DNA, the CDR3 is TGTGCCAGCAGCTTATGGCGGAAAGAGCAGTTCTTC.

The chain uses TRBV7-9 and TRBJ1-4, with 7 bases lining up with TRBD1. The trim removed 7 bases at V and 5 bases at J, leaving 7 bases unmatched. Germline V CDR1 and CDR2: SEHNR, FQNEAQ (reference sequence). The CDR3 contains 14 residues. Here the CDR3 DNA reads TGTGCCAGCACCATGACAGGGAGAAATGAAAAACTGTTTTTT. The encoded protein is CASTMTGRNEKLFF. Filled out from reference TRBV7-9 and TRBJ1-4, the complete variable domain reads DTGVSQNPRHKITKRGQNVTFRCDPISEHNRLYWYRQTLGQGPEFLTYFQNEAQLEKSRLLSDRFSAERPKGSFSTLEIQRTEQGDSAMYLCASTMTGRNEKLFFGSGTQLSVL.

This chain connects TRBV5-4 to TRBJ1-6; D is uncertain. Trimming took 4 bases from V and 6 from J, leaving 8 bases between them. The length of the CDR3 is 13 residues. The germline gives CDR1 SGHNT, CDR2 YYREEE (reference sequence). The CDR3 region is CASSLRSNSPLHF. CDR3 in DNA: TGTGCCAGCAGCCTTAGATCTAATTCACCCCTCCACTTT.

V and J are TRBV4-3 and TRBJ2-2; 11 nucleotides agree with TRBD1. With 1 base clipped from V and 4 bases from J, the junction kept 17 bases outside the gene matches. Germline lookup yields CDR1 LGHNA and CDR2 YSLEER. The CDR3 is 21 amino acids. The CDR3: CASSQGRIGQGAKKGTGELFF. The CDR3 DNA reads as TGCGCCAGCAGCCAAGGAAGGATAGGACAGGGGGCAAAGAAGGGCACCGGGGAGCTGTTTTTT.

This clone came up a few times. The chain has TRBV5-8 and TRBJ1-2, with D perhaps TRBD1 (5 bases). V was cut by 2 bases and J by 2 bases, with 10 bases left in between. Germline assignment: CDR1 SGHTS and CDR2 YDEGEE. The CDR3 is 14 residues long. The CDR3 DNA sequence: TGTGCCAGCAGCTTCTCGGCAGGGAACTATGGCTACACCTTC. Translation: CASSFSAGNYGYTF.

This chain connects TRBV3-1 (or the pseudogene TRBV3-2) to TRBJ1-1; D remains unclear. The V and J ends lost 0 bases and 1 base respectively, with 6 bases between them. The CDR3 is 14 residues long. Germline V CDR1 and CDR2: LGHDT, YNNKEL (reference sequence). The CDR3: CASSQEVWNTEAFF. DNA for the CDR3: TGTGCCAGCAGCCAAGAGGTCTGGAACACTGAAGCTTTCTTT.

CDR3 sequence reads: CASGLRRSEAFF. The CDR3 region has the DNA TGTGCTAGTGGTTTGCGAAGGTCTGAAGCTTTCTTT. V gene TRBV12-5 combines with J gene TRBJ1-1; no clear D gene. V gave up 2 bases and J gave up 6 bases, with 7 bases separating them. Germline V lookup: CDR1 LGHNT, CDR2 FRNRAP. This CDR3 has 12 residues.